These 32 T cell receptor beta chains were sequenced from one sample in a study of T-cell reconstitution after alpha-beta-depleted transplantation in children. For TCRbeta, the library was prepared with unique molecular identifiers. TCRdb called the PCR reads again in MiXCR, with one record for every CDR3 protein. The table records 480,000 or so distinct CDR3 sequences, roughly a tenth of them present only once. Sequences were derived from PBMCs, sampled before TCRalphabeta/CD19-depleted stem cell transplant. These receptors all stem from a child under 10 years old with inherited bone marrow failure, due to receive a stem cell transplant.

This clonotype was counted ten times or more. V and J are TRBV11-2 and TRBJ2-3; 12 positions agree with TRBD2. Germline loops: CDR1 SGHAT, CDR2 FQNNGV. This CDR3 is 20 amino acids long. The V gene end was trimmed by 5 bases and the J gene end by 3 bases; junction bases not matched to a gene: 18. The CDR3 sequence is CASSPRGGLAGGARTDTQYF. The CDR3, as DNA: TGTGCCAGCAGCCCGCGAGGGGGGCTAGCGGGAGGGGCGAGGACAGATACGCAGTATTTT.

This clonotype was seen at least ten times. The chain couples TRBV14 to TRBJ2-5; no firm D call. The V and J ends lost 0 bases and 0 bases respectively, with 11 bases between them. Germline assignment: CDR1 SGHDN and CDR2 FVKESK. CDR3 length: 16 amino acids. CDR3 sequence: CASSQDPIKYQETQYF. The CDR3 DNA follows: TGTGCCAGCAGCCAAGATCCCATCAAGTACCAAGAGACCCAGTACTTC.

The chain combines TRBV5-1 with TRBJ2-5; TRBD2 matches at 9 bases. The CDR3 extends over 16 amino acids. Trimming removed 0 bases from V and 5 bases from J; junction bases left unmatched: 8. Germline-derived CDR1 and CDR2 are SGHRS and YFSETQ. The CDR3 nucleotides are TGCGCCAGCAGCTTGGGGCTAGCGGGGCCGGGGGAGACCCAGTACTTC. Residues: CASSLGLAGPGETQYF.

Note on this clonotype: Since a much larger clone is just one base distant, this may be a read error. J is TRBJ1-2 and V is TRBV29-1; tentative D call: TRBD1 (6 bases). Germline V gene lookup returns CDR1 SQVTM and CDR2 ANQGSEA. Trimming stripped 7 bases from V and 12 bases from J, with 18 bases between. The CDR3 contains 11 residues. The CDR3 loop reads CSAIGGKGHTF. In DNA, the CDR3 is TGCAGCGCCATAGGGGGGAAGGGCCACACCTTC.

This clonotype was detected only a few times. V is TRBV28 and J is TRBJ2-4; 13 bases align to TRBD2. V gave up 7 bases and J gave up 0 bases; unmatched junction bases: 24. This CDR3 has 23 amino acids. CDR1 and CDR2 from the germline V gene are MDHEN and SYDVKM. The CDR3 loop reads CASTLNRWTVGLAGVLAKNIQYF. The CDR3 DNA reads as TGTGCCAGCACCCTAAATCGGTGGACGGTTGGACTAGCGGGAGTTCTAGCCAAAAACATTCAGTACTTC.

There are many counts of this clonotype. The CDR3 region is CASSKGAVSGANVLTF. As DNA, the CDR3 is TGTGCCAGCAGCAAAGGAGCAGTGTCTGGGGCCAACGTCCTGACTTTC. This rearrangement joins TRBV21-1 to TRBJ2-6. TRBV21-1 is a pseudogene segment. The CDR3 is made up of 16 amino acids.

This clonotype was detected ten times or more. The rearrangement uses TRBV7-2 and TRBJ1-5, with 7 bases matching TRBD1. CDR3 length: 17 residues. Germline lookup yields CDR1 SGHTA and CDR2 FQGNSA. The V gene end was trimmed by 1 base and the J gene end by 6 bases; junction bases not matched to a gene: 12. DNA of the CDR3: TGTGCCAGCAGCTTAGGCCCAATGACAGGGAGTAGTCAGCCCCAGCATTTT. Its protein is CASSLGPMTGSSQPQHF.

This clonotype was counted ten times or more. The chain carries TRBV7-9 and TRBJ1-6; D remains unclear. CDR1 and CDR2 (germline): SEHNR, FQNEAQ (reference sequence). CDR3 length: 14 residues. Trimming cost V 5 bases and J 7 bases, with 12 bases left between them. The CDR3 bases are TGTGCCAGCAGCCCTGGACGGGTAAATTCACCCCTCCACTTT. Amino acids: CASSPGRVNSPLHF.

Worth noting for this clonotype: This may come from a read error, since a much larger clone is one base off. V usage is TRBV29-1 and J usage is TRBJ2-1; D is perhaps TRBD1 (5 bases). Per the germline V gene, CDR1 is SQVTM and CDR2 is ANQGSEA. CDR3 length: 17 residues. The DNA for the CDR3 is TGCAGCGTTGGAAAGGGGCGCGGTATCCGGCCCTACCATGAGCAGTTCTTC. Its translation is CSVGKGRGIRPYHEQFF.

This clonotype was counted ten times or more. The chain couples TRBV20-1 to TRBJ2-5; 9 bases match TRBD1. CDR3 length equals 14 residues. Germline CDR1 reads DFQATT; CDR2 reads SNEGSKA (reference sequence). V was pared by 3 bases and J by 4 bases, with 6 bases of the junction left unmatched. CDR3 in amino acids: CSASWRQGVETQYF. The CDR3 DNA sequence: TGCAGTGCTAGTTGGAGACAGGGGGTAGAGACCCAGTACTTC.

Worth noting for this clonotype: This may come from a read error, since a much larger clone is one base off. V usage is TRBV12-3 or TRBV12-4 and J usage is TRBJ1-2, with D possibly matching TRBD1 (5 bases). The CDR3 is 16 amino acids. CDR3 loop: CASSLVWGSSNYGDTF. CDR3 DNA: TGTGCCAGCAGTTTGGTATGGGGGTCCTCCAACTATGGCGACACCTTC.

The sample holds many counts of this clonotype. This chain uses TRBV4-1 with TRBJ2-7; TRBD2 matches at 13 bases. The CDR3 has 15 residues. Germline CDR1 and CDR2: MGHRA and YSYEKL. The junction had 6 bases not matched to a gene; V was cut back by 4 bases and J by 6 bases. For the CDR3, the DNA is TGCGCCAGCAGCCCATGGACTAGCGGGAGCCGCGAGCAGTACTTC. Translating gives CASSPWTSGSREQYF.

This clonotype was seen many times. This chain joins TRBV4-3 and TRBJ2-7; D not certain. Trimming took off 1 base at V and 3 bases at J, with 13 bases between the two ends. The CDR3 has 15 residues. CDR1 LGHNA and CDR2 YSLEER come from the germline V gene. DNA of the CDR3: TGCGCCAGCAGCCAAGGAATGCAGCCTGGCTACGAGCAGTACTTC. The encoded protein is CASSQGMQPGYEQYF.

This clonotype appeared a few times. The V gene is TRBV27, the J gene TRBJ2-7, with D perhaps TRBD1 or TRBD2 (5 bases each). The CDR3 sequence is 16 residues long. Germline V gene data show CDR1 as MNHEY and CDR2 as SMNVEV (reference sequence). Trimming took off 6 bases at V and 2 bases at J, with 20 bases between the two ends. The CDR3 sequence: CASSLSGTVRTYEQYF. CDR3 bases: TGTGCCAGCAGCCTCTCCGGGACCGTAAGGACCTACGAGCAGTACTTC.

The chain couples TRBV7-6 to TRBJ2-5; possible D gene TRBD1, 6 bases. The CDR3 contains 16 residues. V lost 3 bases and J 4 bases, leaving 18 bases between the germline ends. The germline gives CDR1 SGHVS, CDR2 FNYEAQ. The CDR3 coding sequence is TGTGCCAGCAGCTTCTCCTCAACAGGGATCTTAGAGACCCAGTACTTC. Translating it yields CASSFSSTGILETQYF.

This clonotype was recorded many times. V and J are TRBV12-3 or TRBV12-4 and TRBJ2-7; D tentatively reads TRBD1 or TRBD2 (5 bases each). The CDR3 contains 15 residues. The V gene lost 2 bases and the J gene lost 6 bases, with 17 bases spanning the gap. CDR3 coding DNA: TGTGCCAGCAGTTTACGGGCCGGGACCCCTCGCGAGCAGTACTTC. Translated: CASSLRAGTPREQYF.

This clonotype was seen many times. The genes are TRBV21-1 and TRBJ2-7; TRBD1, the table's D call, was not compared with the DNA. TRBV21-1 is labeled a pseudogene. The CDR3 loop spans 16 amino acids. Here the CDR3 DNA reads TGTGCCAGCAGCACACACCCGGGACACCCGTCCTACGAGCAGTACTTC. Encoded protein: CASSTHPGHPSYEQYF.

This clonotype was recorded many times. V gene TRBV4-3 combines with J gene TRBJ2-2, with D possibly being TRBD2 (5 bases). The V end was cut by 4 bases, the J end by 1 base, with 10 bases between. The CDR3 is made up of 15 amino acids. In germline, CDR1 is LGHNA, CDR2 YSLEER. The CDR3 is CASSREGGNTGELFF. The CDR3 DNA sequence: TGCGCCAGCAGCCGAGAAGGAGGGAACACCGGGGAGCTGTTTTTT.

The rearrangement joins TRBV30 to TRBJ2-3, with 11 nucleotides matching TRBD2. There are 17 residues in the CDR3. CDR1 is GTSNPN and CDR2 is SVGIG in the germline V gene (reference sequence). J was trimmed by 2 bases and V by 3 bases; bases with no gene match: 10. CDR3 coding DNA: TGTGCCTGGAGCCCCGGGACTAGCGGACTAATCACAGATACGCAGTATTTT. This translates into CAWSPGTSGLITDTQYF. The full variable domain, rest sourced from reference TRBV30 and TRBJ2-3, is SQTIHQWPATLVQPVGSPLSLECTVEGTSNPNLYWYRQAAGRGLQLLFYSVGIGQISSEVPQNLSASRPQDRQFILSSKKLLLSDSGFYLCAWSPGTSGLITDTQYFGPGTRLTVL.

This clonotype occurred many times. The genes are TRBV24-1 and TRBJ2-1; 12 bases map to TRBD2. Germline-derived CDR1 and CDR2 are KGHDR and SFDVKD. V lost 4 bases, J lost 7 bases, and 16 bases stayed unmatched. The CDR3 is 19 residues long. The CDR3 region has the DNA TGTGCCACCAGTGACTCACCCCAGACTAGCGGGAGACTTGGGAATGAGCAGTTCTTC. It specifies CATSDSPQTSGRLGNEQFF.

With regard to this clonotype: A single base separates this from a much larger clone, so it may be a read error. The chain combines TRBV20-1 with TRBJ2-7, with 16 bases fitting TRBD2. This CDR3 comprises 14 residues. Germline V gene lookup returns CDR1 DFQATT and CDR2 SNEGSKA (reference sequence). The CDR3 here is CGARAGTSGRGINF. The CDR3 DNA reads TGCGGTGCTAGGGCCGGGACTAGCGGGAGGGGGATCAACTTC.

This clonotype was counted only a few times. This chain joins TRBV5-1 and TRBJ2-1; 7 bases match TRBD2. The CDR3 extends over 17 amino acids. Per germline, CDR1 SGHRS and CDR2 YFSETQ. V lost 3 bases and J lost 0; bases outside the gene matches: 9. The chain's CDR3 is CASSWGVSGFSYNEQFF. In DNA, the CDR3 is TGCGCCAGCAGCTGGGGGGTTAGCGGGTTCTCCTACAATGAGCAGTTCTTC.

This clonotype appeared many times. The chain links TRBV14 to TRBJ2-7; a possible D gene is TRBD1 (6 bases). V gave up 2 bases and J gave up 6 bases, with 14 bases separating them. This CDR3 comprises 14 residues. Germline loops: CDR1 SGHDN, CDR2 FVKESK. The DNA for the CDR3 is TGTGCCAGCAGCCAATTTTCTACAGGGTTCGAGCAGTACTTC. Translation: CASSQFSTGFEQYF.

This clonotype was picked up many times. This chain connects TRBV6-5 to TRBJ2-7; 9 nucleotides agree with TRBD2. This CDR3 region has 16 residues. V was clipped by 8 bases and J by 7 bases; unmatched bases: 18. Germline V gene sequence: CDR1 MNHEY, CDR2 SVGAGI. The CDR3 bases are TGTGCCAGCGTCACTTCAGGGTTAGCGGGAGTGGGAGAGCAGTACTTC. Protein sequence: CASVTSGLAGVGEQYF.

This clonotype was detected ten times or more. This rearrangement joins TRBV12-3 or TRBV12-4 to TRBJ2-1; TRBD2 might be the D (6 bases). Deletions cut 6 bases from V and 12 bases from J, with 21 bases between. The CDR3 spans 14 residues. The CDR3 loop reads CASRETRRPLGQFF. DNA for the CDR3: TGTGCCAGCAGGGAGACTAGAAGACCCTTGGGGCAGTTCTTC.

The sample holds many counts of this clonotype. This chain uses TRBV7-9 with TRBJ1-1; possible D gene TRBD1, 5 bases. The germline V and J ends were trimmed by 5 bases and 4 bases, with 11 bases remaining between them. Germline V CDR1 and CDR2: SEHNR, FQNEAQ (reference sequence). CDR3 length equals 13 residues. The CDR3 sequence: CASSITGVTEAFF. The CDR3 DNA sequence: TGTGCCAGCAGCATAACAGGAGTCACTGAAGCTTTCTTT.

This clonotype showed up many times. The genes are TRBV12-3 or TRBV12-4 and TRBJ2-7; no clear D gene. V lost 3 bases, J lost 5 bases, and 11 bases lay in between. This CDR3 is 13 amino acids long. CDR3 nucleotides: TGTGCCAGCAGTTTGTCTGCTACGGACGAGCAGTACTTC. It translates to CASSLSATDEQYF.

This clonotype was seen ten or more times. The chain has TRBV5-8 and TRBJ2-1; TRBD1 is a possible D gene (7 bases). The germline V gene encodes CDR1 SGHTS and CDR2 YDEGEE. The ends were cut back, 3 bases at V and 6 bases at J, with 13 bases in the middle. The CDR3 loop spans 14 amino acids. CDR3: CASSWGAGGNEQFF. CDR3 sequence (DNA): TGTGCCAGCAGCTGGGGGGCAGGGGGCAATGAGCAGTTCTTC.

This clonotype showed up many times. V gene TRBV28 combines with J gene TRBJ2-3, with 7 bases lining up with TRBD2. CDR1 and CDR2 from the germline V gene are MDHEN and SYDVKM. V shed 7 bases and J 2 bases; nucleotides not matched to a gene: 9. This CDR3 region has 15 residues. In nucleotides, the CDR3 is TGTGCCAGCACCCCACCTGGACTAGTCACAGATACGCAGTATTTT. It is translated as CASTPPGLVTDTQYF.

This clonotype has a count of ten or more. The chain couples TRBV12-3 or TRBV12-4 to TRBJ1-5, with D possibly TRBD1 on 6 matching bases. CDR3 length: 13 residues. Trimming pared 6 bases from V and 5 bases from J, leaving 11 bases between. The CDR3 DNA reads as TGTGCCAGCAGAACAGGGAATTATCAGCCCCAGCATTTT. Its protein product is CASRTGNYQPQHF.

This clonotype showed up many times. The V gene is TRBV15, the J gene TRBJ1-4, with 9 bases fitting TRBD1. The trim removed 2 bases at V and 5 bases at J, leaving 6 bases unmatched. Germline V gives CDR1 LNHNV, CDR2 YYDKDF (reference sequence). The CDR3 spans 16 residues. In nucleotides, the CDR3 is TGTGCCACCAGCAGATCTTCCGGGACAGGGAATGAAAAACTGTTTTTT. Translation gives CATSRSSGTGNEKLFF.

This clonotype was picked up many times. CDR3 sequence (DNA): TGTGCCAGCGGCCGGGGGCAGAGCACTGAAGCTTTCTTT. As protein: CASGRGQSTEAFF. This rearrangement joins TRBV12-3 or TRBV12-4 to TRBJ1-1, with TRBD1 as a possible D gene (6 bases). The CDR3 consists of 13 residues. V lost 8 bases and J 4 bases, leaving 14 bases between the germline ends.